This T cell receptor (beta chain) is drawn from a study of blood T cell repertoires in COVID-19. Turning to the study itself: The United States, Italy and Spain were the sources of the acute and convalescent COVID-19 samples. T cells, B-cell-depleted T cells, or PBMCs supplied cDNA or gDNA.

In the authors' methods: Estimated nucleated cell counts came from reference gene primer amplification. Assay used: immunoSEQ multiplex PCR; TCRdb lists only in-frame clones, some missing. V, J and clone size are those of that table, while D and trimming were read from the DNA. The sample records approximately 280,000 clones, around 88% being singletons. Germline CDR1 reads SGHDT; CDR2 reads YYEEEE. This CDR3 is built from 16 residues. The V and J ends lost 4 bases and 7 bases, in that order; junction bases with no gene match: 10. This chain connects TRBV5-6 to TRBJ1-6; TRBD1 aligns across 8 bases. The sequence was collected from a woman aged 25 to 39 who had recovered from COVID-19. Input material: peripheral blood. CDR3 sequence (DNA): TGTGCCAGCAGCCCACTTCGGACAGGGTGGAATTCACCCCTCCACTTT. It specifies CASSPLRTGWNSPLHF.